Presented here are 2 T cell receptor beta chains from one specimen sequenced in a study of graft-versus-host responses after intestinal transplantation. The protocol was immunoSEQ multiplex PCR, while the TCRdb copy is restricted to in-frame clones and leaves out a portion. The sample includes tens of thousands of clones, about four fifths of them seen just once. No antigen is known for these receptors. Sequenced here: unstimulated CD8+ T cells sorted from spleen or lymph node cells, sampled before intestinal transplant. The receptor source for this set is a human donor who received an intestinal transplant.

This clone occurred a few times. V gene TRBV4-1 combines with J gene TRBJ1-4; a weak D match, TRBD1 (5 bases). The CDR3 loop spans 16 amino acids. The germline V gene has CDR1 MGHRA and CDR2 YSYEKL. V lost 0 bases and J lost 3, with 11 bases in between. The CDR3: CASSQDPGRANEKLFF. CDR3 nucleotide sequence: TGCGCCAGCAGCCAAGATCCGGGGCGAGCTAATGAAAAACTGTTTTTT.

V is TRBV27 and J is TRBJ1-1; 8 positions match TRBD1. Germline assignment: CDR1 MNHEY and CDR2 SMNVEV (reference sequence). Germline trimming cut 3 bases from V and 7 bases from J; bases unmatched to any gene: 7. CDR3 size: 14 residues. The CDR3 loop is CASSFGQGADEAFF. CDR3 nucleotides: TGTGCCAGCAGTTTCGGACAGGGAGCCGATGAAGCTTTCTTT.